This TCR beta chain was identified in a study of T cells of healthy individuals. TCRdb independently ran MiXCR on the 5' RACE reads; one entry per CDR3 protein. The data contain 60,000 to 70,000 distinct CDR3 sequences, about 17% of them singletons. The V gene's germline CDR1 is SNHLY and CDR2 FYNNEI. V shed 1 base and J shed 8 bases, with 14 bases lying between them. The CDR3 has 14 residues. The TCR sequence derives from a human donor in good health. The V call is TRBV2, the J call TRBJ1-2; D is ambiguous. CDR3 in amino acids: CASSEVGQVRGYTF. The CDR3 nucleotides are TGTGCCAGCAGTGAAGTCGGGCAGGTTCGGGGCTACACCTTC.